The sequence of this TCR beta chain was determined in a study of T cells in Graves' hyperthyroidism and ophthalmopathy. Study-wide findings and caveats: Ophthalmopathy was predicted by the model a median of approximately 6 months ahead of onset.

V dropped 3 bases and J dropped 1 base, with 9 bases sitting between them. Germline loops: CDR1 GTSNPN, CDR2 SVGIG (reference sequence). This CDR3 has 13 amino acids. Active moderate-to-severe ophthalmopathy, Clinical Activity Score at least 3, NOSPECS at least 4, under 3 months' duration. Exclusion followed for patients with uncontrolled infection, other autoimmune disease, pregnancy or lactation. Out of about 10 ml of fresh peripheral blood came the PBMCs. The sample holds a few counts of this clonotype. No antigen is known for it. Amplification yielded TCR beta CDR3 regions, with RNA transcripts as the source. The primer set for the first-round RT-PCR of the TCR CDR3 was HTBI. A single record per CDR3 protein comes from TCRdb applying MiXCR to the multiplex PCR reads. The sample has approximately 520,000 distinct CDR3 sequences, around 22% seen once; the top ten hold around 10%.

Sequences were obtained from blood. This clonotype was obtained from a woman aged 25 to 45 with Graves' ophthalmopathy. The gene calls are TRBV30 and TRBJ1-1; D perhaps matches TRBD1 (5 bases). DNA for the CDR3: TGTGCCTGGAGCCGGACAAGGAACACTGAAGCTTTCTTT. Its translation is CAWSRTRNTEAFF.